This TCR beta chain was captured in a study of primary melanoma T cells and metastatic recurrence. Study findings and constraints: Tumor T-cell fraction reportedly predicted progression-free survival independently.

The method was immunoSEQ multiplex PCR; TCRdb's version includes in-frame clones alone and lacks a portion of them. The table records more than 200 clones, nearly 80% of them present only once. This CDR3 is 14 amino acids long. The germline V gene has CDR1 SQVTM and CDR2 ANQGSEA. V was trimmed by 5 bases and J by 2 bases, leaving 12 bases between them. This clone was observed once. Antigen specificity is unknown. The sample was melanoma tumor tissue. This receptor was identified in a human donor with melanoma. This chain uses TRBV29-1 with TRBJ1-4; tentative D call: TRBD1 (6 bases). This CDR3 reads CSVSRTATNEKLFF. CDR3 bases: TGCAGCGTTTCCCGGACAGCGACTAATGAAAAACTGTTTTTT.